The next 26 T cell receptor beta chains were all read from a single sample in a study of Graves' ophthalmopathy and Graves' hyperthyroidism. RNA served as the template for amplifying TCR beta CDR3 regions. Scientists carried out first-round RT-PCR using HTBI primers and then a second-round multiplex PCR. TCRdb passed the multiplex PCR reads through MiXCR, listing each CDR3 protein once. Of about 400,000 distinct CDR3 sequences in the sample, around 19% were seen once. Sample: peripheral blood. The receptors come from a woman aged 18-29 years with Graves' ophthalmopathy.

This clonotype was found many times. The chain carries TRBV7-9 and TRBJ2-5; D is uncertain. Trimming removed 5 bases at V and 7 bases at J, with 20 bases between. Germline values: CDR1 SEHNR, CDR2 FQNEAQ (reference sequence). The CDR3 extends over 15 amino acids. This CDR3 reads CASSPGADVWGTQYF. DNA of the CDR3: TGTGCCAGCAGCCCGGGCGCTGATGTTTGGGGGACCCAGTACTTC.

This clonotype was counted at least ten times. The chain recombines TRBV24-1 with TRBJ2-5; 7 nucleotides align to TRBD1. The CDR3 covers 16 residues. The V gene end was trimmed by 0 bases and the J gene end by 4 bases; junction bases not matched to a gene: 7. The germline V gene encodes CDR1 KGHDR and CDR2 SFDVKD. The CDR3 reads CATSDLKGALGETQYF. CDR3 in DNA: TGTGCCACCAGTGATTTGAAGGGGGCGCTAGGAGAGACCCAGTACTTC.

This clonotype was seen ten or more times. The genes are TRBV27 and TRBJ2-2; the D is unclear. Germline V gives CDR1 MNHEY, CDR2 SMNVEV (reference sequence). This CDR3 is 15 amino acids long. The V and J ends lost 2 bases and 1 base respectively, with 8 bases between them. The CDR3 bases are TGTGCCAGCAGTTTACAGCCCCAGAACACCGGGGAGCTGTTTTTT. It is translated as CASSLQPQNTGELFF.

This clonotype was recorded at least ten times. The chain combines TRBV28 with TRBJ1-5; D unresolved. Trimming pared 6 bases from V and 4 bases from J, leaving 13 bases between. CDR3 length equals 14 residues. The germline V gene encodes CDR1 MDHEN and CDR2 SYDVKM. CDR3: CASRRSIGNQPQHF. The CDR3 coding sequence is TGTGCCAGCAGACGTTCCATAGGGAATCAGCCCCAGCATTTT.

The chain combines TRBV6-1 with TRBJ2-7, with TRBD2 matching over 10 bases. This CDR3 has 16 amino acids. J was trimmed by 2 bases and V by 5 bases; bases with no gene match: 9. Germline values: CDR1 MNHNS, CDR2 SASEGT. CDR3 sequence reads: CASSPREREGTYEQYF. In nucleotides, the CDR3 is TGTGCCAGCAGTCCCCGCGAGCGGGAGGGAACCTACGAGCAGTACTTC.

This clonotype was detected many times. The V gene is TRBV18, the J gene TRBJ1-1, with D uncertain. Germline V gene data show CDR1 as KGHSH and CDR2 as LQKENI. The CDR3 length is 12 residues. Trimming cost V 5 bases and J 7 bases, with 11 bases left between them. This chain's CDR3 is CASSRPGDEAFF. The DNA for the CDR3 is TGTGCCAGCTCAAGACCGGGAGATGAAGCTTTCTTT.

This clonotype was detected many times. V usage is TRBV12-3 or TRBV12-4 and J usage is TRBJ1-1, with D unresolved. The CDR3 contains 12 residues. The V and J ends lost 2 bases and 8 bases respectively, with 9 bases between them. CDR3 nucleotides: TGTGCCAGCAGTTTACCTCCTTGGGAAGCTTTCTTT. This translates into CASSLPPWEAFF.

At least ten counts were recorded for this clonotype. This chain joins TRBV6-1 and TRBJ1-1; D not resolved. This CDR3 is 13 amino acids long. The germline V and J ends were trimmed by 5 bases and 3 bases, with 10 bases remaining between them. Germline CDR1 MNHNS, CDR2 SASEGT. Here the CDR3 DNA reads TGTGCCAGCAGTCCCGACCGGGACACTGAAGCTTTCTTT. Translating gives CASSPDRDTEAFF.

This clonotype showed up many times. V is TRBV7-2 and J is TRBJ1-6; 12 bases agree with TRBD1. V shed 3 bases and J 6 bases; nucleotides not matched to a gene: 6. Germline assignment: CDR1 SGHTA and CDR2 FQGNSA. The CDR3 is 17 amino acids. The CDR3 spells CASSLHRDRGLNSPLHF. CDR3 nucleotide sequence: TGTGCCAGCAGCTTGCACCGGGACAGGGGGCTTAATTCACCCCTCCACTTT.

The sample holds many counts of this clonotype. This sequence joins TRBV7-9 and TRBJ2-5; a weak D match, TRBD2 (6 bases). The CDR3 extends over 15 amino acids. The germline CDR1 and CDR2 sequences are SEHNR and FQNEAQ (reference sequence). V shed 1 base and J shed 5 bases, with 14 bases lying between them. The CDR3 bases are TGTGCCAGCAGCTTAGTTACGGGAGCGGTGGAGACCCAGTACTTC. It translates to CASSLVTGAVETQYF.

This clonotype was detected many times. J is TRBJ2-7 and V is TRBV3-1; D remains ambiguous. Looked up from germline, CDR1 is LGHDT and CDR2 is YNNKEL (reference sequence). Between the trimmed V and J ends, which lost 4 bases and 3 bases, there was a span of 13 bases. The CDR3 has 14 amino acids. The CDR3 nucleotides are TGTGCCAGCAGCCCTGGACCTGGGTTCTACGAGCAGTACTTC. It encodes CASSPGPGFYEQYF.

In this sample, this clonotype turned up many times. The chain employs TRBV27 and TRBJ1-1, with 10 bases matching TRBD1. V gave up 11 bases and J gave up 5 bases; unmatched junction bases: 14. The CDR3 has 15 amino acids. From germline, CDR1 is MNHEY and CDR2 SMNVEV (reference sequence). The CDR3 sequence: CAGRRTGGGRTEAFF. The CDR3 DNA reads as TGTGCCGGCCGAAGGACAGGGGGAGGTCGGACTGAAGCTTTCTTT.

At least ten counts were recorded for this clonotype. Here the CDR3 reads CASSRAAFSRGSTEAFF. CDR3 nucleotide sequence: TGCGCCAGCAGCCGGGCCGCCTTTTCCAGGGGGAGCACTGAAGCTTTCTTT. The V gene is TRBV4-1, the J gene TRBJ1-1, with TRBD1 matching over 7 bases. CDR3 size: 17 residues. V lost 4 bases to trimming and J lost 4 bases; unmatched junction nucleotides: 15. In germline, CDR1 is MGHRA, CDR2 YSYEKL.

This clonotype was detected ten times or more. The chain couples TRBV12-3 or TRBV12-4 to TRBJ2-4; D possibly uses TRBD1 or TRBD2 (5 bases each). Trimming removed 6 bases from V and 9 bases from J, with 18 bases in between. The CDR3 runs 14 residues. CDR3 in DNA: TGTGCCAGCAGCCCCCGTAGGGGAGTAGGCATTCAGTACTTC. Translating it yields CASSPRRGVGIQYF.

The V and J genes are TRBV29-1 and TRBJ2-5; D may be TRBD1 (5 bases). This CDR3 is built from 13 residues. Germline V lookup: CDR1 SQVTM, CDR2 ANQGSEA. V gave up 6 bases and J gave up 0 bases, with 11 bases separating them. In nucleotides, the CDR3 is TGCAGCGTGGAGACAGCGTACCAAGAGACCCAGTACTTC. Its protein product is CSVETAYQETQYF.

This clonotype was counted at least ten times. The chain links TRBV12-3 or TRBV12-4 to TRBJ2-4, with 10 positions matching TRBD1. The J segment lost 1 base and the V segment lost 6 bases, leaving 3 bases of the junction unmatched. This CDR3 contains 15 residues. Here the CDR3 reads CASRTGQGAKNIQYF. As DNA, the CDR3 is TGTGCCAGCAGAACGGGACAGGGGGCCAAAAACATTCAGTACTTC.

Regarding this clonotype: This may be a read error: a much more frequent sequence differs by one nucleotide. This chain links TRBV6-2 or TRBV6-3 with TRBJ2-5; TRBD1 matches at 9 bases. Trimming at V came to 2 bases and at J to 3 bases, leaving 7 bases not matched to a gene. This CDR3 contains 16 residues. Looked up from germline, CDR1 is MNHEY and CDR2 is SVGEGT. Written as DNA, the CDR3 is TGTGCCAGCAGTTACCCGAGGACAGGGGCAAAAGAGACCCAGTACTTC. Residues: CASSYPRTGAKETQYF.

The chain is built from TRBV6-1 and TRBJ2-7, with TRBD2 matching over 8 bases. The CDR3 covers 16 residues. In germline, CDR1 is MNHNS, CDR2 SASEGT. The J segment lost 5 bases and the V segment lost 6 bases, leaving 15 bases of the junction unmatched. CDR3 in amino acids: CASRTLAGTARDEQYF. The CDR3 coding sequence is TGTGCCAGCAGGACCTTAGCGGGGACGGCTCGCGACGAGCAGTACTTC.

This chain joins TRBV12-3 or TRBV12-4 and TRBJ2-7, with D tentatively TRBD1 (5 bases). CDR3 length: 13 residues. Trimming cost V 6 bases and J 3 bases, with 12 bases left between them. CDR3 in amino acids: CASSLTQGYEQYF. The CDR3 DNA follows: TGTGCCAGCAGCCTTACCCAGGGCTACGAGCAGTACTTC.

This clonotype appeared many times. This chain connects TRBV7-3 to TRBJ2-4; possibly TRBD2 for D (5 bases). Trimming shortened V by 2 bases and J by 8 bases, and 7 bases separated the two germline ends. The CDR3 is 12 amino acids. Germline CDR1 and CDR2: SGHTA and FQGTGA. The CDR3 DNA follows: TGTGCCAGCAGCTTAGACGGGGACATTCAGTACTTC. This sequence encodes CASSLDGDIQYF.

This chain joins TRBV6-1 and TRBJ2-7, with a possible D match to TRBD1 (6 bases). This CDR3 is built from 13 residues. Germline CDR1 is MNHNS and CDR2 is SASEGT. V lost 3 bases, J lost 4 bases, and 10 bases lay in between. The CDR3 nucleotides are TGTGCCAGCAGTGATTTCGACAGGTACGAGCAGTACTTC. Its translation: CASSDFDRYEQYF.

This clonotype was counted many times. The V gene is TRBV6-1, the J gene TRBJ2-7, with a possible D match to TRBD1 (6 bases). V was pared by 5 bases and J by 3 bases, with 17 bases between. CDR1 is MNHNS, CDR2 SASEGT, per germline. This CDR3 has 15 residues. The CDR3 DNA follows: TGTGCCAGCAGTCAGACTTCGGACAGAAACTACGAGCAGTACTTC. Protein sequence: CASSQTSDRNYEQYF.

Many counts were recorded for this clonotype. V and J are TRBV7-2 and TRBJ1-1; D may be TRBD1 (6 bases). Trimming took off 8 bases at V and 0 bases at J, with 13 bases between the two ends. Germline CDR1 and CDR2: SGHTA and FQGNSA. This CDR3 is 14 amino acids long. The CDR3 nucleotides read TGTGCCAGCCGCAACCAGGGGTTGAACACTGAAGCTTTCTTT. It translates to CASRNQGLNTEAFF. The full variable domain, rest sourced from reference TRBV7-2 and TRBJ1-1, is GAGVSQSPSNKVTEKGKDVELRCDPISGHTALYWYRQSLGQGLEFLIYFQGNSAPDKSGLPSDRFSAERTGGSVSTLTIQRTQQEDSAVYLCASRNQGLNTEAFFGQGTRLTVV.

This clonotype was observed at least ten times. The gene calls are TRBV7-6 and TRBJ2-5, with a weak D call TRBD2 (6 bases). V shed 1 base and J shed 7 bases, with 7 bases lying between them. The CDR3 covers 12 residues. Germline V gene lookup returns CDR1 SGHVS and CDR2 FNYEAQ. This CDR3 is CASSLEGGTQYF. For the CDR3, the DNA is TGTGCCAGCAGCTTAGAGGGAGGGACCCAGTACTTC.

This clonotype was observed at least ten times. V is TRBV6-2 or TRBV6-3 and J is TRBJ2-2; TRBD2 agrees at 12 bases. The CDR3 is 18 amino acids. Germline CDR1 MNHEY, CDR2 SVGEGT. The V gene end was trimmed by 4 bases and the J gene end by 0 bases; junction bases not matched to a gene: 6. Here the CDR3 DNA reads TGTGCCAGCAGTTCTCCGGGACTAGCGGGCTCGAACACCGGGGAGCTGTTTTTT. It yields the protein CASSSPGLAGSNTGELFF.

The chain links TRBV28 to TRBJ1-2; D not resolved. This CDR3 is built from 13 residues. The germline V and J ends were trimmed by 10 bases and 4 bases, with 16 bases remaining between them. The germline V gene has CDR1 MDHEN and CDR2 SYDVKM. This chain's CDR3 is CATEVPGSYGYTF. CDR3 sequence (DNA): TGTGCCACCGAAGTACCAGGATCCTATGGCTACACCTTC.